This TCR beta chain was obtained from a study of beta chain features in type 1 diabetes. The study, taken as a whole, reports: Relative to healthy donors, patients appeared to have naive, central memory and Treg TCRB repertoires that were more similar. More deletions and fewer insertions at VDJ junctions were found in patients with type 1 diabetes. High TCR expression in some cells could lead to their over-representation in cDNA sequencing.

Sequencing targeted expressed TCRB transcripts, as all isolated RNA had been reverse transcribed. Sequenced by immunoSEQ multiplex PCR; TCRdb stores in-frame clones only, minus some. The table shows under 150,000 clones, with 40% to 60% occurring only once. Germline V lookup: CDR1 SNHLY, CDR2 FYNNEI. The CDR3 loop spans 14 amino acids. V lost 6 bases, J lost 1 base, and 2 bases stayed unmatched. As regards this clone: Its antigen is unknown.

The rearrangement links TRBV2 to TRBJ2-2; 7 positions match TRBD1. Sample: Tregs from blood. This receptor was identified in a man aged 18 to 29 in good health. The CDR3 nucleotides are TGTGCCAGCAGACGGACAGGGAACACCGGGGAGCTGTTTTTT. Its translation is CASRRTGNTGELFF.